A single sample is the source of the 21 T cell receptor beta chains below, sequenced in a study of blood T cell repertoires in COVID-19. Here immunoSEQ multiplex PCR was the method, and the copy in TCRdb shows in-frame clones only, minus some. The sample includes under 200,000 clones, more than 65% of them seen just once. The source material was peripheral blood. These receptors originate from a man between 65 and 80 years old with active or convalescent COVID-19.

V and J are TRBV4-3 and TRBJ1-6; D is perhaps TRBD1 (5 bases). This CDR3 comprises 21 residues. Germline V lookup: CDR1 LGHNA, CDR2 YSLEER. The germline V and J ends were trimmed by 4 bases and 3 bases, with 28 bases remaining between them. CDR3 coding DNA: TGCGCCAGCAGCCGCAGGGCGTCCGGGACTGCGAGTAGGGTCTATAATTCACCCCTCCACTTT. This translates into CASSRRASGTASRVYNSPLHF.

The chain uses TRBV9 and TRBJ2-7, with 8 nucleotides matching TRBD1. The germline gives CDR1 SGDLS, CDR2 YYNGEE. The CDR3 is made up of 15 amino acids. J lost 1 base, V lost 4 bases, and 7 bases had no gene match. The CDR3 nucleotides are TGTGCCAGCAGCAAGGGGCAGGGGGCATCCTACGAGCAGTACTTC. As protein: CASSKGQGASYEQYF.

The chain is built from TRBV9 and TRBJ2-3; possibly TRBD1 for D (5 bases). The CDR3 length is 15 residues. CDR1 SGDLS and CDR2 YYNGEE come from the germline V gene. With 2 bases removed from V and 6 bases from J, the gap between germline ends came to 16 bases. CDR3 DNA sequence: TGTGCCAGCAGCGTTTCTCTCCAGGGTATCGATACGCAGTATTTT. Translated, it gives CASSVSLQGIDTQYF.

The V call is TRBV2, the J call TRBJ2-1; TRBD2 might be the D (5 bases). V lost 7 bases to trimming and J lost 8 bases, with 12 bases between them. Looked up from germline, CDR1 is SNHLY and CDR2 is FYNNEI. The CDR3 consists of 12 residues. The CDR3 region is CASKWSRDEQFF. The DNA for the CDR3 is TGTGCCAGCAAATGGTCGCGGGATGAGCAGTTCTTC.

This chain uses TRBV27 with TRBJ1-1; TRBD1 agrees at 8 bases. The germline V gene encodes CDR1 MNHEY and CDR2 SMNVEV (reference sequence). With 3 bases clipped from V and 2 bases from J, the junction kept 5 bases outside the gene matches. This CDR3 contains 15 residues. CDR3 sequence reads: CASSFTGTGNTEAFF. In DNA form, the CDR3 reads TGTGCCAGCAGTTTTACCGGGACAGGAAACACTGAAGCTTTCTTT.

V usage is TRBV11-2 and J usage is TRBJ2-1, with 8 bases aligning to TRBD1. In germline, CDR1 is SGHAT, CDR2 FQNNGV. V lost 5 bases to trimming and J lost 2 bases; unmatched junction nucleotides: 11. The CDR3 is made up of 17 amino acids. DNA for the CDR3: TGTGCCAGCAGCCCTAAGGGCAGGGGGCCCACCTACAATGAGCAGTTCTTC. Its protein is CASSPKGRGPTYNEQFF.

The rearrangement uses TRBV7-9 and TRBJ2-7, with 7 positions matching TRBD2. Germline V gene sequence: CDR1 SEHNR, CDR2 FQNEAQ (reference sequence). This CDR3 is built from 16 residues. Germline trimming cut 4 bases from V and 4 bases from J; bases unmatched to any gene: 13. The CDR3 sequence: CASSSRVGGRGYEQYF. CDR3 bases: TGTGCCAGCAGCTCTAGAGTCGGGGGGAGAGGATACGAGCAGTACTTC.

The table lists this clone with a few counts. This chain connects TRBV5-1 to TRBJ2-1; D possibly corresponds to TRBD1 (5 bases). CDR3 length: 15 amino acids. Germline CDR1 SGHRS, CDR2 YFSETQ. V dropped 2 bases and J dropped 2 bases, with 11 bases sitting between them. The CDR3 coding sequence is TGCGCCAGCAGCTTATTGCAGGGAACCTACAATGAGCAGTTCTTC. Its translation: CASSLLQGTYNEQFF.

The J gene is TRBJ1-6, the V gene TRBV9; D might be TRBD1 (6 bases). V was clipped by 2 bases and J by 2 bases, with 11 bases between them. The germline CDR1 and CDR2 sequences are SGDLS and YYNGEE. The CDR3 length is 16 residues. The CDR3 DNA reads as TGTGCCAGCAGCGTCGGCAGGGGCACCTATAATTCACCCCTCCACTTT. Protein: CASSVGRGTYNSPLHF.

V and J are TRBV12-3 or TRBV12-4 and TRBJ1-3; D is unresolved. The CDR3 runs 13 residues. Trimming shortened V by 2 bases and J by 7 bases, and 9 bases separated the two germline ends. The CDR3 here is CASSLIRVNTIYF. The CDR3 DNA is TGTGCCAGCAGTTTAATACGGGTCAACACCATATATTTT.

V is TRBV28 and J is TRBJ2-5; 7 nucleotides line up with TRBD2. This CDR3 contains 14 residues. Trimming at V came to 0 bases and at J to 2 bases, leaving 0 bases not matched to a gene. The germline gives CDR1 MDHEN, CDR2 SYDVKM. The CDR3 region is CASSLWRGQETQYF. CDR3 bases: TGTGCCAGCAGTTTATGGCGGGGGCAAGAGACCCAGTACTTC.

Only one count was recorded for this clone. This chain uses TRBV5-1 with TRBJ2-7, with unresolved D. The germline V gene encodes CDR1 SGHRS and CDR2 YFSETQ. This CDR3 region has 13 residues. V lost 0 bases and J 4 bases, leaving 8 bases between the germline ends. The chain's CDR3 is CASSLENRYEQYF. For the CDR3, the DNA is TGCGCCAGCAGCTTGGAGAACAGATACGAGCAGTACTTC.

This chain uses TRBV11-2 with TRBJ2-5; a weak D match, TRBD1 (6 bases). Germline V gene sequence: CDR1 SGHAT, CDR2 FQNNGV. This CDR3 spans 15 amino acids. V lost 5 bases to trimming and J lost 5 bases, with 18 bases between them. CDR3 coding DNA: TGTGCCAGCAGCACGCAGGGACATACGGGGGAGACCCAGTACTTC. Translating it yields CASSTQGHTGETQYF.

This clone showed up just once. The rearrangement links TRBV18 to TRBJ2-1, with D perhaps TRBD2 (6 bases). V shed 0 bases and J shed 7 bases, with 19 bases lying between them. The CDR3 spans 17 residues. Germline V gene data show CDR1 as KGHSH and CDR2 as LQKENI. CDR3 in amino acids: CASSPPFRGPRGNEQFF. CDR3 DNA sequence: TGTGCCAGCTCACCACCATTTAGGGGTCCCCGGGGGAATGAGCAGTTCTTC. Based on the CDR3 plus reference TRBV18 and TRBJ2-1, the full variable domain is NAGVMQNPRHLVRRRGQEARLRCSPMKGHSHVYWYRQLPEEGLKFMVYLQKENIIDESGMPKERFSAEFPKEGPSILRIQQVVRGDSAAYFCASSPPFRGPRGNEQFFGPGTRLTVL.

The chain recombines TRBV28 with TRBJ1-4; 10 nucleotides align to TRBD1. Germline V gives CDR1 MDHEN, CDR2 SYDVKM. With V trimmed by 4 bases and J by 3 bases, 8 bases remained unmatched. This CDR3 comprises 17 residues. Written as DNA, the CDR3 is TGTGCCAGCAGTTCCCCGGGACAGGGGACCTCTAATGAAAAACTGTTTTTT. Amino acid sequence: CASSSPGQGTSNEKLFF.

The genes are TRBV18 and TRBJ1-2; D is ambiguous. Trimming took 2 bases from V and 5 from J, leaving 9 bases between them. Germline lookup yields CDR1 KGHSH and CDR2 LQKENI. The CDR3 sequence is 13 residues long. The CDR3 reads CASSPASGYGYTF. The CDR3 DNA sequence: TGTGCCAGCTCACCAGCCAGCGGGTATGGCTACACCTTC.

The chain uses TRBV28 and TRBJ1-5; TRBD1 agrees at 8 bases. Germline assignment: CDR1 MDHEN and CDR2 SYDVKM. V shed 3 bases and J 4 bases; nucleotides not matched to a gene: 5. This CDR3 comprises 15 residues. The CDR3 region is CASSLGRGRNQPQHF. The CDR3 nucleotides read TGTGCCAGCAGTTTGGGCAGGGGGCGGAATCAGCCCCAGCATTTT. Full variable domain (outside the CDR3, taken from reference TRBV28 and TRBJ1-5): DVKVTQSSRYLVKRTGEKVFLECVQDMDHENMFWYRQDPGLGLRLIYFSYDVKMKEKGDIPEGYSVSREKKERFSLILESASTNQTSMYLCASSLGRGRNQPQHFGDGTRLSIL.

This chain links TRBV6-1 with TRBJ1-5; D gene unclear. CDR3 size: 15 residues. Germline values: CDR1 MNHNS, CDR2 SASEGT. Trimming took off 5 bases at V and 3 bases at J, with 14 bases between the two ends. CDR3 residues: CASSPSGGPNQPQHF. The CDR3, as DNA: TGTGCCAGCAGTCCCTCCGGAGGCCCCAATCAGCCCCAGCATTTT.

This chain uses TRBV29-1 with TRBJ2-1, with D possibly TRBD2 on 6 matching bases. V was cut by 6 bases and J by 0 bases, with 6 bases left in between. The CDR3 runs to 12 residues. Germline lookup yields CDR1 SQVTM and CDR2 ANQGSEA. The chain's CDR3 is CSVGGSYNEQFF. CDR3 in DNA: TGCAGCGTGGGAGGCTCCTACAATGAGCAGTTCTTC.

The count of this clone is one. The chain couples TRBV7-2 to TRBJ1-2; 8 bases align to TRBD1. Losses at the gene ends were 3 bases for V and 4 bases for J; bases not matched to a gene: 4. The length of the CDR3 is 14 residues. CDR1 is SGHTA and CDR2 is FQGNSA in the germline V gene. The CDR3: CASSLTGDSYGYTF. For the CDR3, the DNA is TGTGCCAGCAGCTTGACAGGGGATAGCTATGGCTACACCTTC.

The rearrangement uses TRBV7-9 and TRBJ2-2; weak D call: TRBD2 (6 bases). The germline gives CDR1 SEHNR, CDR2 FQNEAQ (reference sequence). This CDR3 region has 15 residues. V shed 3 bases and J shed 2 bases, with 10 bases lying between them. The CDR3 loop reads CASSLLGTNTGELFF. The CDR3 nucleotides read TGTGCCAGCAGCTTGTTGGGGACTAACACCGGGGAGCTGTTTTTT.